Listed below are T cell receptor beta chains from one sample, sequenced in a study of low-dose radiotherapy and immunotherapy resistance in tumors. TCRdb passed the reads through MiXCR, listing each CDR3 protein once. The sample has 40,000 or so distinct CDR3 sequences, 20% seen once. The material was PBMCs, obtained after low-dose radiotherapy plus immunotherapy. The receptors here all came from a female donor with ovarian cancer. CDR3s include the opening cysteine and the closing phenylalanine or tryptophan. D genes are given only for firm matches. Clone size is shown for a subset of rows, as once, few, many or a class of expanded clone.

>TRBJ2-5|TRBV5-4|many|TRBD2
TGTGCCAGCAGCTCCGGGGGGGAACAAGAGACCCAGTACTTC
CASSSGGEQETQYF
>TRBJ1-2|TRBV4-2|NA|NA
TGTGCCAGCAGCCAAGATCTGGTCTATGGCTACACCTTC
CASSQDLVYGYTF
>TRBJ2-7|TRBV20-1|many|TRBD1
TGCAGTGCTAGAGATAGGACAGGCATACACTACGAGCAGTACTTC
CSARDRTGIHYEQYF
>TRBJ2-3|TRBV6-2/TRBV6-3|many|NA
TGTGCCAGCAGTCCAGCCGGACTCGGGGTAGATACGCAGTATTTT
CASSPAGLGVDTQYF
>TRBJ2-5|TRBV19|many|TRBD2
TGTGCCAGTAGTATCGGGGGGAAGGAAGAGACCCAGTACTTC
CASSIGGKEETQYF
>TRBJ1-5|TRBV25-1|many|NA
TGTGCCAGCAGGGAAGGGAGGGGTGGTAATCAGCCCCAGCATTTT
CASREGRGGNQPQHF
>TRBJ1-5|TRBV28|NA|NA
TGTGCCAGCAGCCTGGGTGGCGGGAGTAACAATCAGCCCCAGCATTTT
CASSLGGGSNNQPQHF
>TRBJ2-1|TRBV19|many|TRBD1
TGTGCCAGTACGACCCCGGCAGGGGGCTCCTACAATGAGCAGTTCTTC
CASTTPAGGSYNEQFF
>TRBJ2-7|TRBV18|few|TRBD1
TGTGCCAGCTCACCATCTTCCGGGACAGGGATCTACGAGCAGTACTTC
CASSPSSGTGIYEQYF
>TRBJ1-1|TRBV29-1|many|NA
TGCAGCGCCGGGGAGGGGATTTTTGCTTTCTTT
CSAGEGIFAFF
>TRBJ2-7|TRBV29-1|NA|TRBD1
TGCAGCGGGGGGACAGGGGCCTACGAGCAGTACTTC
CSGGTGAYEQYF
>TRBJ1-1|TRBV7-2|many|NA
TGTGCCAGCAGCGAACGAGGGGGGACACCCCCCCGTAGGGCTGAAGCTTTCTTT
CASSERGGTPPRRAEAFF
>TRBJ2-1|TRBV7-2|many|TRBD2
TGTGCCAGCCGAGCCAGTCCGGAACCGGGACTAGCGGGAGAGCTCGGAATTTACAATGAGCAGTTCTTC
CASRASPEPGLAGELGIYNEQFF
>TRBJ1-2|TRBV28|many|NA
TGTGCCAGCAACGTAGGGGGGGGGGTGAACTATGGCTACACCTTC
CASNVGGGVNYGYTF
>TRBJ2-4|TRBV12-3/TRBV12-4|few|NA
TGTGCTACGGGAGCCAAAAACATTCAGTACTTC
CATGAKNIQYF
>TRBJ2-2|TRBV5-1|many|NA
TGCGCCAGCAGCTTCCGAGGTGGCGGGGAGCTGTTTTTT
CASSFRGGGELFF
>TRBJ1-1|TRBV25-1|many|NA
TGTGCCAGCGCCCGGGGAGCCGGGGCTTTCTTT
CASARGAGAFF
>TRBJ2-1|TRBV14|many|TRBD2
TGTGCCAGCAGCCCGTCGACTAGCGCCGGCTCCTACAATGAGCAGTTCTTC
CASSPSTSAGSYNEQFF
>TRBJ2-7|TRBV5-1|few|NA
TGCGCCAGCAGCTTGGGAGACGGGAGCTCCTACGAGCAGTACTTC
CASSLGDGSSYEQYF
>TRBJ2-7|TRBV6-1|many|NA
TGTGCCAGTTCGAAAAGGACGGGGATCACTGGCGAGCAGTACTTC
CASSKRTGITGEQYF
>TRBJ2-7|TRBV29-1|many|NA
TGCAGCGTTACCCGGGACGGCTACGAGCAGTACTTC
CSVTRDGYEQYF
>TRBJ2-5|TRBV28|once|TRBD1
TGTGCCAGCACCCCCGGAACAGGGGGCGCTGAGACCCAGTACTTC
CASTPGTGGAETQYF
>TRBJ2-7|TRBV6-8|many|NA
TGTGCCAGCAGATACGGGACACACTACGAGCAGTACTTC
CASRYGTHYEQYF
>TRBJ1-2|TRBV10-3|many|NA
TGTGCCATCAGTGAGTTGGATGGCTACACCTTC
CAISELDGYTF
>TRBJ2-7|TRBV29-1|many|TRBD1
TGCAGCGTTAGGGGTGGACAGGGCTACGAGCAGTACTTC
CSVRGGQGYEQYF
>TRBJ2-1|TRBV20-1|many|TRBD2
TGCAGTGCTACATCAAATCTAGCGGGAAAGAACAATGAGCAGTTCTTC
CSATSNLAGKNNEQFF
>TRBJ2-2|TRBV9|many|TRBD2
TGTGCCAGCAGCATTAGCGGGGGCAACACCGGGGAGCTGTTTTTT
CASSISGGNTGELFF
>TRBJ1-4|TRBV6-2/TRBV6-3|many|NA
TGTGCCAGCAGTGAATGGCGGGGCGAAAAACTGTTTTTT
CASSEWRGEKLFF
>TRBJ2-7|TRBV18|NA|NA
TGTGCCAGCTCACTTCGCCCCACGGTGACCTACGAGCAGTACTTC
CASSLRPTVTYEQYF
>TRBJ1-1|TRBV28|many|NA
TGTGCCAGCAGTACTGGGGACAAGACGAACACTGAAGCTTTCTTT
CASSTGDKTNTEAFF
>TRBJ1-6|TRBV2|many|NA
TGTGCCAGCAGTGCTCGGGGGCGAGATAATTCACCCCTCCACTTT
CASSARGRDNSPLHF
>TRBJ2-7|TRBV28|many|NA
TGTGCCAGCAGTTCTCAGTGGGGCGAGCAGTACTTC
CASSSQWGEQYF
>TRBJ2-7|TRBV7-2|many|NA
TGTGCCAGCAGCTTAATGGGGATCGGCGAGCAGTACTTC
CASSLMGIGEQYF
>TRBJ1-2|TRBV12-3/TRBV12-4|NA|NA
TGTGCCAGCAGTTTAAGTCGTGGGAGCTACACCTTC
CASSLSRGSYTF